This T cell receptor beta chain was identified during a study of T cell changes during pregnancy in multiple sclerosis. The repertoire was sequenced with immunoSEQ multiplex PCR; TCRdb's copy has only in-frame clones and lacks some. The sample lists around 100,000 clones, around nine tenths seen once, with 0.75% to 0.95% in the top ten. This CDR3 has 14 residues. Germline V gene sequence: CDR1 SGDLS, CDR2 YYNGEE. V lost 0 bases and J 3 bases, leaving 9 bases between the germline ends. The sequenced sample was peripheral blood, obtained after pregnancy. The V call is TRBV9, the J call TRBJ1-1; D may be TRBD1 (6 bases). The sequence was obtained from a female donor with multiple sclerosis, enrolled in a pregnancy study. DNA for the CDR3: TGTGCCAGCAGCGTAGCCCCAGGGGACACTGAAGCTTTCTTT. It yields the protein CASSVAPGDTEAFF.